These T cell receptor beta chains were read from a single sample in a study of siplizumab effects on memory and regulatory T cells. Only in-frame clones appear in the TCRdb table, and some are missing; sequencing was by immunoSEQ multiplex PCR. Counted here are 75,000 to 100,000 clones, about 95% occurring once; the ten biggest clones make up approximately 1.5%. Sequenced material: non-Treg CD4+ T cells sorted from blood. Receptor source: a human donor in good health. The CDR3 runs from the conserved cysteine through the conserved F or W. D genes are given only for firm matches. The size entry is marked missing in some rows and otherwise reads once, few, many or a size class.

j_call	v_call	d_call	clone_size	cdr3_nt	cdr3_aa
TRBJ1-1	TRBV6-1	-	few	TGTGCCAGAACGAAGAACACTGAAGCTTTCTTT	CARTKNTEAFF
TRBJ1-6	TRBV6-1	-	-	TGTGCCAGTAGTCCGGAGGCCGGGTATAATTCACCCCTCCACTTT	CASSPEAGYNSPLHF
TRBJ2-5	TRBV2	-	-	TGTGCCAGCAGTAGGACAGCCCAAGAGACCCAGTACTTC	CASSRTAQETQYF
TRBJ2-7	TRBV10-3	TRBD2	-	TGTGCCATCAGTGATCCCAGCGGGATTTTCGGCTCCTACGAGCAGTACTTC	CAISDPSGIFGSYEQYF
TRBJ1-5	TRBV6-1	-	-	TGTGCCAGCAGTGTAAAAGGAAATCAGCCCCAGCATTTT	CASSVKGNQPQHF
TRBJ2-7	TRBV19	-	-	TGTGCCAGTAGTATCGCCGGATACGAGCAGTACTTC	CASSIAGYEQYF
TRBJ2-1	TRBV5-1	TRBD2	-	TGCGCCAGCAGCTTGGACGTGGTAGGGACTAGCGCCATACCTCCGGGGAATGAGCAGTTCTTC	CASSLDVVGTSAIPPGNEQFF
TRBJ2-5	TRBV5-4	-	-	TGTGCCAGCAGCAATCGGGAAATAGAGACCCAGTACTTC	CASSNREIETQYF
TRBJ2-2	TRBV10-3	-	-	TGTGCCATCAGTGAGCGGGAGTCCGCCGGGGAGCTGTTTTTT	CAISERESAGELFF
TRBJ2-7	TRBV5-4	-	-	TGTGCCAGCAGCTTGGGAGGGGGCAGCGGGATGAGTCCCTACGAGCAGTACTTC	CASSLGGGSGMSPYEQYF